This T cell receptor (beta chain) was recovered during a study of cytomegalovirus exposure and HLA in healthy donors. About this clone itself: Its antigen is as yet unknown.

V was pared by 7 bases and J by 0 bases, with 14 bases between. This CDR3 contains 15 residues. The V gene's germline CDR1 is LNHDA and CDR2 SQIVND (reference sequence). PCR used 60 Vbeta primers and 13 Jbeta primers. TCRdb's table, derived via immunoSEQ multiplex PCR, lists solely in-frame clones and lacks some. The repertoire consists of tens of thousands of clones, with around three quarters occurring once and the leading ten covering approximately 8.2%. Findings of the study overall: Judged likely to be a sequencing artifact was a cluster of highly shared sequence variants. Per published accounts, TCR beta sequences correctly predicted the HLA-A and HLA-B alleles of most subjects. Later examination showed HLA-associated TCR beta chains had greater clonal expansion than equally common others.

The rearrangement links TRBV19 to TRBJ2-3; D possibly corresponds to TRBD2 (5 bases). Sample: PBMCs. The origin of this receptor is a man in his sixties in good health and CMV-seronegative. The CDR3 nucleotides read TGTGCCAGTATCTCCTCGACGGGGAGCACAGATACGCAGTATTTT. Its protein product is CASISSTGSTDTQYF.